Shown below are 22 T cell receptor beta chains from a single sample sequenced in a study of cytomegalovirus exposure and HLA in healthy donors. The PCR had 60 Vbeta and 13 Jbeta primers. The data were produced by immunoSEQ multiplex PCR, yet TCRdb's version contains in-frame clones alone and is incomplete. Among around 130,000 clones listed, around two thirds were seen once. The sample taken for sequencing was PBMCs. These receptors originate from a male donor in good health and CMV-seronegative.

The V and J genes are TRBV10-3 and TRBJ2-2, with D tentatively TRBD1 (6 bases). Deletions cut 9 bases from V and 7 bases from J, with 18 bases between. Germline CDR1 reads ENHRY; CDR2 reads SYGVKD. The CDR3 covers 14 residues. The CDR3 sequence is CAISTGFDDGELFF. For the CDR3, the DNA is TGTGCCATTTCCACAGGGTTTGATGACGGGGAGCTGTTTTTT.

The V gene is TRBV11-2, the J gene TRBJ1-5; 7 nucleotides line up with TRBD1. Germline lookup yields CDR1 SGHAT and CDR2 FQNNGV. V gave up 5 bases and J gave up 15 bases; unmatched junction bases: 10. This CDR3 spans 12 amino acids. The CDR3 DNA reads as TGTGCCAGCAGCCCTATAGGGGGCCGGAGGCATTTT. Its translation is CASSPIGGRRHF.

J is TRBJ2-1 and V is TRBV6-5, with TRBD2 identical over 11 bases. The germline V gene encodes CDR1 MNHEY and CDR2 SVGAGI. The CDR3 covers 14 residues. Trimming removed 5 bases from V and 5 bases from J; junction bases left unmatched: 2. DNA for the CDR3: TGTGCCAGCAGTAGGGGACTAGCGGACAATGAGCAGTTCTTC. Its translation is CASSRGLADNEQFF.

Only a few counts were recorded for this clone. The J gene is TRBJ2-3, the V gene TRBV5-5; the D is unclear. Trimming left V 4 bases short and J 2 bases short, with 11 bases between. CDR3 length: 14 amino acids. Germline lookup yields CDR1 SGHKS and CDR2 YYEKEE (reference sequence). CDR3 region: CASSVGRATDTQYF. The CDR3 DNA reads TGTGCCAGCAGCGTGGGCCGCGCCACAGATACGCAGTATTTT.

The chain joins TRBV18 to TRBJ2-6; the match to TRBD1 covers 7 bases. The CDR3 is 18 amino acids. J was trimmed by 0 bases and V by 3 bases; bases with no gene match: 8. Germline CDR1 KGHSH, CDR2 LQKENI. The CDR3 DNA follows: TGTGCCAGCTCACCGCCGGGACAGCATCTCTCTGGGGCCAACGTCCTGACTTTC. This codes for CASSPPGQHLSGANVLTF.

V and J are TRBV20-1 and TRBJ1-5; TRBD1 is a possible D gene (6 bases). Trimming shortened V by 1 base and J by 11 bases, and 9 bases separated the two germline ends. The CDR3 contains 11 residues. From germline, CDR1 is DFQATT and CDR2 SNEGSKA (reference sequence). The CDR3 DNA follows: TGCAGTGCTAGAGTGGGGGCTGCCCAGCATTTT. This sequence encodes CSARVGAAQHF.

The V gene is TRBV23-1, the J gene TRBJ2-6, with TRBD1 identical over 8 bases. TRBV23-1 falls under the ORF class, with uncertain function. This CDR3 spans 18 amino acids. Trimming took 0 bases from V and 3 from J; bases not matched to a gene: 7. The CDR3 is CASSQSGRGQSGANVLTF. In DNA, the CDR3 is TGCGCCAGCAGTCAATCGGGCAGGGGGCAAAGTGGGGCCAACGTCCTGACTTTC.

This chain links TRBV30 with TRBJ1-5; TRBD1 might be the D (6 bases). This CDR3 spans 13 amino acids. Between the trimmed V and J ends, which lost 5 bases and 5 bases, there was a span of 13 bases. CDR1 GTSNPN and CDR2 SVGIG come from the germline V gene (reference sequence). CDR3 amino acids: CAWGNRAHQPQHF. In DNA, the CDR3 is TGTGCCTGGGGTAACAGGGCCCATCAGCCCCAGCATTTT.

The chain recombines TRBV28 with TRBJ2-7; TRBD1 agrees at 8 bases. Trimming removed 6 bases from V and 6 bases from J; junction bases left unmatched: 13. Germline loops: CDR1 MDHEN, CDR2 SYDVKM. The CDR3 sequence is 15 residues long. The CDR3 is CASRPSGTGFAEQYF. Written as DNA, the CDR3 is TGTGCCAGCAGGCCCTCCGGGACAGGCTTCGCCGAGCAGTACTTC.

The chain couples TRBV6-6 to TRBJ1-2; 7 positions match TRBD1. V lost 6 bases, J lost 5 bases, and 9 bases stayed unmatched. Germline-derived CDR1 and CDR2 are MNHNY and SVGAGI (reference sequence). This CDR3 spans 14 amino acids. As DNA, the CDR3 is TGTGCCAGCAGCCCAGCCCCGACAGGGTATGGCTACACCTTC. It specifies CASSPAPTGYGYTF.

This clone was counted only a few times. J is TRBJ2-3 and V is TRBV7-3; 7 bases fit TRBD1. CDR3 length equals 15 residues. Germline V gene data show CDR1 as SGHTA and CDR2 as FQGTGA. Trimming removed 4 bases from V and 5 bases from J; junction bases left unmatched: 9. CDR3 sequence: CASSSIHDREDTQYF. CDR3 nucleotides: TGTGCCAGCAGCTCCATACATGACAGGGAAGATACGCAGTATTTT.

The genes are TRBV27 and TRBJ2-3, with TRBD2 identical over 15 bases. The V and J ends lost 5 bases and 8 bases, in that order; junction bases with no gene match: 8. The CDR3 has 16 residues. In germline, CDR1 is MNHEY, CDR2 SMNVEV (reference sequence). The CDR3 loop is CASSTWTSGGAATQYF. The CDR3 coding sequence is TGTGCCAGCAGTACTTGGACTAGCGGGGGGGCGGCTACGCAGTATTTT.

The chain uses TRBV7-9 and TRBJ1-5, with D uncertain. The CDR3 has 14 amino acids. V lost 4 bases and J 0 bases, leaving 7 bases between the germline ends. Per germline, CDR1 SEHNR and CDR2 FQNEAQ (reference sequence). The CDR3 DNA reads TGTGCCAGCAGCTCACAGACTAGCAATCAGCCCCAGCATTTT. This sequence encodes CASSSQTSNQPQHF.

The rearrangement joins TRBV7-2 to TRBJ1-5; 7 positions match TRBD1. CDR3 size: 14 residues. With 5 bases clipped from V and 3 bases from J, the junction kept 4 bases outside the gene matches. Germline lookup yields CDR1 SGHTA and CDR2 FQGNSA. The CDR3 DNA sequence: TGTGCCAGCAGCAAGACAGGGCCCAATCAGCCCCAGCATTTT. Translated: CASSKTGPNQPQHF.

CDR3 in amino acids: CASSLDGRGNEKLFF. The CDR3 DNA reads as TGTGCCAGCAGCTTAGATGGCAGGGGTAATGAAAAACTGTTTTTT. The gene calls are TRBV7-2 and TRBJ1-4; D possibly corresponds to TRBD1 (6 bases). This CDR3 is built from 15 residues. Germline V gene sequence: CDR1 SGHTA, CDR2 FQGNSA. With 1 base removed from V and 4 bases from J, the gap between germline ends came to 10 bases.

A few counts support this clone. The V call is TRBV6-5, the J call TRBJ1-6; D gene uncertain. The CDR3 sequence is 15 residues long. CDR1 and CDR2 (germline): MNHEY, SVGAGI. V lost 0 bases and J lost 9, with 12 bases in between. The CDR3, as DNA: TGTGCCAGCAGTTACTCCCATCCAGGTAGTTCACCCCTCCACTTT. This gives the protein CASSYSHPGSSPLHF.

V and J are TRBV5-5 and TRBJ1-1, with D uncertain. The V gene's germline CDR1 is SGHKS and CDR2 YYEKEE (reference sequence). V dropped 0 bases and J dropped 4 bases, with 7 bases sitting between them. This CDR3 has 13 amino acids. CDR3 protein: CASSLGWSTEAFF. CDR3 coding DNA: TGTGCCAGCAGCTTGGGGTGGAGCACTGAAGCTTTCTTT.

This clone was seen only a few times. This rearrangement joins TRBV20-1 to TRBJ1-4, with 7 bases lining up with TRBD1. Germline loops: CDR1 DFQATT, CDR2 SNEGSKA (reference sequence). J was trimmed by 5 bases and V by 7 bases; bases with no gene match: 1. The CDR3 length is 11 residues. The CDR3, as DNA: TGCAGTGGACAGGGCAATGAAAAACTGTTTTTT. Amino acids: CSGQGNEKLFF.

The CDR3 region is CASSYAGTGAARGEKLFF. The DNA of the CDR3 is TGCGCCAGCAGCTACGCCGGGACAGGGGCCGCCAGGGGTGAAAAACTGTTTTTT. The J gene is TRBJ1-4, the V gene TRBV5-1, with TRBD1 identical over 10 bases. V shed 3 bases, J shed 7 bases, and the junction held 15 bases outside the gene matches. This CDR3 has 18 residues. The germline gives CDR1 SGHRS, CDR2 YFSETQ.

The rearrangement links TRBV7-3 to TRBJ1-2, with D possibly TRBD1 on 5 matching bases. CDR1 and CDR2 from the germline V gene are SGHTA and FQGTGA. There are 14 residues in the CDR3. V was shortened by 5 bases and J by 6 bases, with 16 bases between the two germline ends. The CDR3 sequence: CASSLAGGEHGYTF. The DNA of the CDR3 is TGTGCCAGCAGCCTTGCTGGGGGGGAGCATGGCTACACCTTC.

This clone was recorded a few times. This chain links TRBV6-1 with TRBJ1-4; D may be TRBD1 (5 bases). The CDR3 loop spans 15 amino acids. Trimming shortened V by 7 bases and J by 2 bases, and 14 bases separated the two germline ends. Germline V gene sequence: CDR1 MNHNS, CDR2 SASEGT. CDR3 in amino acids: CASTIVRATNEKLFF. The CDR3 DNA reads TGTGCCAGCACTATCGTCAGGGCCACTAATGAAAAACTGTTTTTT.

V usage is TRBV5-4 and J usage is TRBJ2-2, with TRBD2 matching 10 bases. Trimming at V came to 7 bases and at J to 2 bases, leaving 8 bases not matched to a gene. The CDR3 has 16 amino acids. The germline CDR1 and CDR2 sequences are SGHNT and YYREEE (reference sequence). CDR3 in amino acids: CASSRLAGVNTGELFF. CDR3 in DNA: TGTGCCAGCTCGCGGCTAGCGGGGGTCAACACCGGGGAGCTGTTTTTT.